This T cell receptor (beta chain) was recorded in a study of OX40 agonist ivuxolimab in advanced cancers. For the study at large: Six ivuxolimab dose levels, 0.01 to 10 mg/kg, were given intravenously every 2 weeks. The study, taken as a whole, reports: Some of the nonresponding patients also showed low levels of normalized T-cell clonal expansion. CD4+ and CD8+ blood T cells expanded clonally by week 6 at 0.1 to 3.0 mg/kg.

Method: immunoSEQ multiplex PCR; TCRdb's copy keeps in-frame clones and lacks some. The data contain tens of thousands of clones, about 90% of them singletons. Baseline, cycle 4 day 1, and cycle 7 day 1 were the blood sampling points. On this clone itself: Antigen specificity is unknown.

The clonotype comes from an adult with an advanced solid tumor such as melanoma, head and neck, liver or kidney cancer. The specimen comprised CD4+ or CD8+ T cells sorted from blood, sampled in a trial of the OX40 agonist ivuxolimab.

The CDR3 sequence: CASRGAQPQHF. As DNA, the CDR3 is TGTGCCAGCAGGGGTGCTCAGCCCCAGCATTTT. V usage is TRBV6-1 and J usage is TRBJ1-5; D is ambiguous. CDR3 length equals 11 residues. From germline, CDR1 is MNHNS and CDR2 SASEGT. The V end was cut by 6 bases, the J end by 6 bases, with 6 bases between.